Listed here is a single TCR beta chain. Its antigen remains unknown. What was amplified from RNA transcripts were TCR beta CDR3 regions. In the first-round RT-PCR of the TCR CDR3, the HTBI primer set was used. TCRdb itself ran the multiplex PCR reads through MiXCR, one entry per CDR3 protein. The data hold over 650,000 distinct CDR3 sequences, with approximately 42% observed a single time. This entry is derived from a study of T cells in Graves' hyperthyroidism and ophthalmopathy. Broader study findings: Ophthalmopathy and stable hyperthyroidism were separated by a 13 V-J model. Ophthalmopathy onset followed model prediction by a median about seven months. Blood also held most thyroid clonotypes expanded beyond 0.001.

This CDR3 region has 16 residues. The V segment lost 5 bases and the J segment 3 bases; nucleotides outside the gene matches: 9. CDR1 is DFQATT and CDR2 is SNEGSKA in the germline V gene (reference sequence). The rearrangement joins TRBV20-1 to TRBJ2-2; TRBD2 aligns across 10 bases. Specimen: peripheral blood or thyroid tissue (not recorded which). This TCR came from an adult man with Graves' disease, either hyperthyroidism or ophthalmopathy (not recorded which). CDR3 nucleotides: TGCAGTGCTCCTCGGACTAGCGGTAGAGACACCGGGGAGCTGTTTTTT. Its protein is CSAPRTSGRDTGELFF.